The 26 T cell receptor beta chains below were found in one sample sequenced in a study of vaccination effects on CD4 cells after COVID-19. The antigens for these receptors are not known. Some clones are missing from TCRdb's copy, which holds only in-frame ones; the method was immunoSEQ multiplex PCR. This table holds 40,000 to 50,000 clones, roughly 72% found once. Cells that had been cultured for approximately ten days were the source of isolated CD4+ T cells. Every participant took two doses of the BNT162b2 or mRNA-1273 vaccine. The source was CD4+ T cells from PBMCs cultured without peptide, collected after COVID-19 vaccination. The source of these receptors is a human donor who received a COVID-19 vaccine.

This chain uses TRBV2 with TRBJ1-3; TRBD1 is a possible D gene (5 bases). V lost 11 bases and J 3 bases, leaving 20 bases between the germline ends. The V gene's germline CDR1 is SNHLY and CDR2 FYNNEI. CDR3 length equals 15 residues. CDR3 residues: CAGRERSGGGNTIYF. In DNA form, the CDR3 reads TGTGCCGGCCGGGAGCGCAGTGGGGGTGGAAACACCATATATTTT. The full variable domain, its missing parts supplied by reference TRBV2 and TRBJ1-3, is EPEVTQTPSHQVTQMGQEVILRCVPISNHLYFYWYRQILGQKVEFLVSFYNNEISEKSEIFDDQFSVERPDGSNFTLKIRSTKLEDSAMYFCAGRERSGGGNTIYFGEGSWLTVV.

The CDR3 region has the DNA TGTGCCAGCAACAGGGGGTCAGAGGGAGATACGCAGTATTTT. Protein product: CASNRGSEGDTQYF. The chain joins TRBV11-2 to TRBJ2-3, with 8 bases matching TRBD1. The CDR3 spans 14 residues. Germline assignment: CDR1 SGHAT and CDR2 FQNNGV. V lost 7 bases to trimming and J lost 5 bases; unmatched junction nucleotides: 8.

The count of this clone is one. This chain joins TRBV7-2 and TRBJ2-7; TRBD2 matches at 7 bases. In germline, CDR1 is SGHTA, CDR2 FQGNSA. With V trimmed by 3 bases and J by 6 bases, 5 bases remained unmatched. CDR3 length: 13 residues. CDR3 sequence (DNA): TGTGCCAGCAGCTTGACTAGCAAGGGCGAGCAGTACTTC. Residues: CASSLTSKGEQYF.

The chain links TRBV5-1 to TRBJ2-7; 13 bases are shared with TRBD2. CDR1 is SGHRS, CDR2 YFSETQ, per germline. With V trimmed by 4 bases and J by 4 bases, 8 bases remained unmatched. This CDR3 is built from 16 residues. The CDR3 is CASSPPGLAGVYEQYF. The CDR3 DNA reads TGCGCCAGCAGCCCGCCTGGACTAGCGGGAGTTTACGAGCAGTACTTC.

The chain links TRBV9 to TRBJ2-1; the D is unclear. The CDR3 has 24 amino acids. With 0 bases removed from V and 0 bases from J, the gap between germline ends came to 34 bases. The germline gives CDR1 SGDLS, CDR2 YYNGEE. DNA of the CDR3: TGTGCCAGCAGCGTAGGCCCGCCCACATCCGACCCCCGTGTTTTAAGGATCTCCTACAATGAGCAGTTCTTC. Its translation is CASSVGPPTSDPRVLRISYNEQFF.

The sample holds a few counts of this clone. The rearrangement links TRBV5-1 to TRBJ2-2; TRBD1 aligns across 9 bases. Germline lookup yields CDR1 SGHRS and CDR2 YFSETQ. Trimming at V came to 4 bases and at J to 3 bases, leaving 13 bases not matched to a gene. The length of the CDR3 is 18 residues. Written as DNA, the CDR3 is TGCGCCAGCAGCCTCGGACAGGGGAAGATTGCGGACACCGGGGAGCTGTTTTTT. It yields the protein CASSLGQGKIADTGELFF.

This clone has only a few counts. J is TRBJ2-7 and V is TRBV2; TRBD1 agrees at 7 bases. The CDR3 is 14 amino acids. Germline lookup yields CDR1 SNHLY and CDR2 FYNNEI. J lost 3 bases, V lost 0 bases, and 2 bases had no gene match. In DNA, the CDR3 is TGTGCCAGCAGTGAAGCGACAGGGTACTACGAGCAGTACTTC. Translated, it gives CASSEATGYYEQYF.

CDR3 bases: TGTGCCATCAAACAGGGGGGCCTTAATTCACCCCTCCACTTT. It codes for CAIKQGGLNSPLHF. This chain links TRBV10-3 with TRBJ1-6, with 8 bases matching TRBD1. The germline CDR1 and CDR2 sequences are ENHRY and SYGVKD. Trimming removed 7 bases from V and 6 bases from J; junction bases left unmatched: 5. CDR3 length equals 14 residues.

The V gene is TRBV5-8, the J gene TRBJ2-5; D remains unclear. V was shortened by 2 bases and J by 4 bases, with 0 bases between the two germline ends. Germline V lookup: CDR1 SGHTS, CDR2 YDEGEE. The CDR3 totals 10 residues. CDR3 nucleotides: TGTGCCAGCAGCTTAGAGACCCAGTACTTC. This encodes CASSLETQYF.

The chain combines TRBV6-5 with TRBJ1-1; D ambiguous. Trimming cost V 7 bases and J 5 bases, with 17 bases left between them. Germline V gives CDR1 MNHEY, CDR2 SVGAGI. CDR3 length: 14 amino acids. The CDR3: CASKPPGIRTEAFF. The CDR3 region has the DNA TGTGCCAGCAAACCTCCCGGGATACGGACTGAAGCTTTCTTT.

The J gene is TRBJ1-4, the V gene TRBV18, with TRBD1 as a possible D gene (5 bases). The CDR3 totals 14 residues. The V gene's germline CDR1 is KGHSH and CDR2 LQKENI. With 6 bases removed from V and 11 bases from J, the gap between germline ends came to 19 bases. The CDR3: CASSQVGGFEKLFF. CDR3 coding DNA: TGTGCCAGCTCTCAAGTTGGGGGGTTCGAGAAACTGTTTTTT.

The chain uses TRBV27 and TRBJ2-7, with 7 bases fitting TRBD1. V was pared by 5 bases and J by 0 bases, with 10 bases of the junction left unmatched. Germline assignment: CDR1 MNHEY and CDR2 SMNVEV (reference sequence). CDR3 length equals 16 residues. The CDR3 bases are TGTGCCAGCAGTCCGTACCCCGGGACAGCCTCCTACGAGCAGTACTTC. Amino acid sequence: CASSPYPGTASYEQYF.

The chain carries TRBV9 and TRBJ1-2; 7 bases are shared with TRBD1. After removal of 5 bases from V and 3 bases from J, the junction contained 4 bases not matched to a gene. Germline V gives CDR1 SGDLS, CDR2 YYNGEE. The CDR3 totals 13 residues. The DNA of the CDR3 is TGTGCCAGCAGTGATACAGGGGACTATGGCTACACCTTC. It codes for CASSDTGDYGYTF. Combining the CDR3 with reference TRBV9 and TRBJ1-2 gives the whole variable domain DSGVTQTPKHLITATGQRVTLRCSPRSGDLSVYWYQQSLDQGLQFLIQYYNGEERAKGNILERFSAQQFPDLHSELNLSSLELGDSALYFCASSDTGDYGYTFGSGTRLTVV.

The CDR3 here is CASSRGTLNTEAFF. As DNA, the CDR3 is TGCGCCAGCAGCCGCGGGACATTGAACACTGAAGCTTTCTTT. The chain couples TRBV5-1 to TRBJ1-1; a possible D gene is TRBD1 (6 bases). The CDR3 length is 14 residues. CDR1 and CDR2 (germline): SGHRS, YFSETQ. Trimming removed 4 bases from V and 0 bases from J, with 10 bases in between.

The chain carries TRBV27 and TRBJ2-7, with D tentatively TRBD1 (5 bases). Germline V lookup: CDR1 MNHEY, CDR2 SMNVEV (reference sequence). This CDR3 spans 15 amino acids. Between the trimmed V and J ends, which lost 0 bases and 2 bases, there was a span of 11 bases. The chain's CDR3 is CASSLSWQGTYEQYF. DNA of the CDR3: TGTGCCAGCAGTTTATCGTGGCAGGGAACCTACGAGCAGTACTTC.

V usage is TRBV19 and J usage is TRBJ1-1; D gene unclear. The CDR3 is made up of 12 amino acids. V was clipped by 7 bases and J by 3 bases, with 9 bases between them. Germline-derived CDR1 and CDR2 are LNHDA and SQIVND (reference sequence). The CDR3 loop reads CASTNWDTEAFF. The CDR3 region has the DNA TGTGCCAGTACGAACTGGGACACTGAAGCTTTCTTT.

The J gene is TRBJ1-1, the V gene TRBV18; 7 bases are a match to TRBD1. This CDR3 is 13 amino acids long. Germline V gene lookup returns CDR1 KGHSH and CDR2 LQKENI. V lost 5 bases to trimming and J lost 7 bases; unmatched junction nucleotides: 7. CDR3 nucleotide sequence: TGTGCCAGCTCATCCGGGACAGAGATTGAAGCTTTCTTT. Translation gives CASSSGTEIEAFF.

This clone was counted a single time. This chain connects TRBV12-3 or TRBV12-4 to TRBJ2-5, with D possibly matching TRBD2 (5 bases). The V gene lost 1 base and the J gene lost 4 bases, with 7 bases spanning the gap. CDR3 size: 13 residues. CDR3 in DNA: TGTGCCAGCAGTTTAGTCGGGGTAGAGACCCAGTACTTC. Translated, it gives CASSLVGVETQYF.

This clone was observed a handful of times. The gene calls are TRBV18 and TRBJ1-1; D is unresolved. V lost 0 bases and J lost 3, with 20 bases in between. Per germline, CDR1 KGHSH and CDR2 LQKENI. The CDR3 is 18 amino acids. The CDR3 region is CASSPPNLRLSKHTEAFF. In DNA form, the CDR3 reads TGTGCCAGCTCACCACCGAACCTTCGCCTTTCAAAACACACTGAAGCTTTCTTT.

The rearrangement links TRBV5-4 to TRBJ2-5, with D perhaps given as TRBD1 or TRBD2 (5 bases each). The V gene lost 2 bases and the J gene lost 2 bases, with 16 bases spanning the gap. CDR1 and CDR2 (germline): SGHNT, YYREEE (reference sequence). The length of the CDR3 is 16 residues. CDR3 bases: TGTGCCAGCAGCTTCGGGTCAGGGAGCGAGCAAGAGACCCAGTACTTC. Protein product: CASSFGSGSEQETQYF.

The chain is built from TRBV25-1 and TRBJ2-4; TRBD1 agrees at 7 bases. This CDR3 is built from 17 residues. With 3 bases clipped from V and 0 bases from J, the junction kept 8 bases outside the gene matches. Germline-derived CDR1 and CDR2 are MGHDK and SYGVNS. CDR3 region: CASSEAQGILAKNIQYF. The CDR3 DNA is TGTGCCAGCAGTGAGGCACAGGGGATTCTAGCCAAAAACATTCAGTACTTC.

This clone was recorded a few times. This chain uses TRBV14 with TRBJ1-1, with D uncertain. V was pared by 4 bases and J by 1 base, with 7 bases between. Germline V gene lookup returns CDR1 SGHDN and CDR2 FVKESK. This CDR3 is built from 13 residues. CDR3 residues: CASSPQGNTEAFF. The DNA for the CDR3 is TGTGCCAGCAGCCCACAAGGGAACACTGAAGCTTTCTTT. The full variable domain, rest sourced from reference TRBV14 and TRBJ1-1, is EAGVTQFPSHSVIEKGQTVTLRCDPISGHDNLYWYRRVMGKEIKFLLHFVKESKQDESGMPNNRFLAERTGGTYSTLKVQPAELEDSGVYFCASSPQGNTEAFFGQGTRLTVV.

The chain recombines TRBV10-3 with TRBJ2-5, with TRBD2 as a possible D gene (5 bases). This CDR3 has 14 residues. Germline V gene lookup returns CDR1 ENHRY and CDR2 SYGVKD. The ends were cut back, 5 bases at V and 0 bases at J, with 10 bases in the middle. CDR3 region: CAISSGLNQETQYF. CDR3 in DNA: TGTGCCATCAGTTCCGGACTGAACCAAGAGACCCAGTACTTC.

The CDR3 is CASSLDVVSPLHF. CDR3 nucleotide sequence: TGTGCCAGCAGCTTAGATGTGGTATCACCCCTCCACTTT. V gene TRBV7-9 combines with J gene TRBJ1-6; D unclear. Trimming stripped 1 base from V and 10 bases from J, with 8 bases between. The germline gives CDR1 SEHNR, CDR2 FQNEAQ (reference sequence). The CDR3 is made up of 13 amino acids.

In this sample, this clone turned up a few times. The CDR3 region is CASSLDRFYNEQFF. Written as DNA, the CDR3 is TGCGCCAGCAGCTTGGACCGTTTTTACAATGAGCAGTTCTTC. V usage is TRBV5-1 and J usage is TRBJ2-1; no reliable D call. The CDR3 has 14 residues. Germline lookup yields CDR1 SGHRS and CDR2 YFSETQ. The V and J ends lost 0 bases and 4 bases respectively, with 8 bases between them.

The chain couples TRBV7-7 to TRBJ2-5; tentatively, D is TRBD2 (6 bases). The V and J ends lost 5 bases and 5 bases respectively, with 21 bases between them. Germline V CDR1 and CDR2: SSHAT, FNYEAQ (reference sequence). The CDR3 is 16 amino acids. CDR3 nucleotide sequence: TGTGCCAGCAGCCGCGGGGCGGGATACTATGTCGAGACCCAGTACTTC. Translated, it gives CASSRGAGYYVETQYF.